Listed below are T cell receptor beta chains from one sample, sequenced in a study of siplizumab effects on memory and regulatory T cells. Their recognized antigens are unknown. Libraries were prepared by immunoSEQ multiplex PCR; TCRdb keeps only in-frame clonotypes and omits some of them. The table records 9,500 to 10,000 clones, roughly two fifths of them present only once. Sequencing was done on a sample of CFSE-low (dividing) CD4+ T cells sorted from an allogeneic mixed lymphocyte reaction. These receptors were collected from a human donor in good health; the cells came from an allogeneic mixed lymphocyte reaction. CDR3s include the opening cysteine and the closing phenylalanine or tryptophan. Each record gives: CDR3 DNA, CDR3 protein, CDR3 length, V gene, clone size, D gene, J gene. The D gene is left open where the match is weak. Not all rows give a size; the values are once, few, many and, for expanded clones, a class.

CDR3 DNA: TGTGCCAGCAGCTCCCTACCTCCGGGACAGGGGCGCTCCTACGAGCAGTACTTC
CDR3 protein: CASSSLPPGQGRSYEQYF
CDR3 length: 18
V gene: TRBV7-2
clone size: NA
D gene: TRBD1
J gene: TRBJ2-7

CDR3 DNA: TGTGCCTGGAGTGAAGGGGGGACAGCCCTCCGAGATACGCAGTATTTT
CDR3 protein: CAWSEGGTALRDTQYF
CDR3 length: 16
V gene: TRBV30
clone size: NA
D gene: NA
J gene: TRBJ2-3

CDR3 DNA: TGTGCCAGCAGCCTCCCGGGACAACCAAACTATGGCTACACCTTC
CDR3 protein: CASSLPGQPNYGYTF
CDR3 length: 15
V gene: TRBV2
clone size: medium-sized
D gene: NA
J gene: TRBJ1-2

CDR3 DNA: TGTGCCAGCATATCAGGGCCGGTCGGCACTGAAGCTTTCTTT
CDR3 protein: CASISGPVGTEAFF
CDR3 length: 14
V gene: TRBV6-5
clone size: few
D gene: NA
J gene: TRBJ1-1

CDR3 DNA: TGTGCCAGCAGGGGGCTGGTAGAGACTGAAGCTTTCTTT
CDR3 protein: CASRGLVETEAFF
CDR3 length: 13
V gene: TRBV6-6
clone size: NA
D gene: NA
J gene: TRBJ1-1

CDR3 DNA: TGTGCCAGCAGCCGAACAGGGGCGGAAGAAAAACTGTTTTTT
CDR3 protein: CASSRTGAEEKLFF
CDR3 length: 14
V gene: TRBV7-9
clone size: NA
D gene: TRBD1
J gene: TRBJ1-4

CDR3 DNA: TGTGCCATCAGTGGGAGGACAGACAATGAGCAGTTCTTC
CDR3 protein: CAISGRTDNEQFF
CDR3 length: 13
V gene: TRBV6-1
clone size: NA
D gene: NA
J gene: TRBJ2-1

CDR3 DNA: TGTGCCAGCAGCAGCAACAATCAGCCCCAGCATTTT
CDR3 protein: CASSSNNQPQHF
CDR3 length: 12
V gene: TRBV6-6
clone size: NA
D gene: NA
J gene: TRBJ1-5

CDR3 DNA: TGTGCCAGCAGCTCTAGCACCCCGTCAGGGGGTAGGGATACGCAGTATTTT
CDR3 protein: CASSSSTPSGGRDTQYF
CDR3 length: 17
V gene: TRBV11-2
clone size: NA
D gene: TRBD1
J gene: TRBJ2-3

CDR3 DNA: TGTGCCAGCAGTTATGGCCGGGGGCAAGATACGCAGTATTTT
CDR3 protein: CASSYGRGQDTQYF
CDR3 length: 14
V gene: TRBV6-5
clone size: NA
D gene: NA
J gene: TRBJ2-3

CDR3 DNA: TGTGCCAGCAGCTTAACAGGACGGGAACTGGAGACCCAGTACTTC
CDR3 protein: CASSLTGRELETQYF
CDR3 length: 15
V gene: TRBV7-3
clone size: few
D gene: NA
J gene: TRBJ2-5

CDR3 DNA: TGTGCCAGCTCTCTGGGGGCAGATACGCAGTATTTT
CDR3 protein: CASSLGADTQYF
CDR3 length: 12
V gene: TRBV18
clone size: NA
D gene: NA
J gene: TRBJ2-3

CDR3 DNA: TGTGCTAGTGGTTTGGGGGGGATGCGGAACACTGAAGCTTTCTTT
CDR3 protein: CASGLGGMRNTEAFF
CDR3 length: 15
V gene: TRBV12-5
clone size: few
D gene: NA
J gene: TRBJ1-1

CDR3 DNA: TGTGCCTGGGGGACAGCCGCTCGCACAGATACGCAGTATTTT
CDR3 protein: CAWGTAARTDTQYF
CDR3 length: 14
V gene: TRBV30
clone size: NA
D gene: TRBD1
J gene: TRBJ2-3

CDR3 DNA: TGTGCCAGCCTAGCTGGGGGGAGGAACTATGGCTACACCTTC
CDR3 protein: CASLAGGRNYGYTF
CDR3 length: 14
V gene: TRBV28
clone size: medium-sized
D gene: NA
J gene: TRBJ1-2

CDR3 DNA: TGTGCCAGCTCACCCCGCGAGGGACAGCGCAATTCACCCCTCCACTTT
CDR3 protein: CASSPREGQRNSPLHF
CDR3 length: 16
V gene: TRBV18
clone size: NA
D gene: TRBD1
J gene: TRBJ1-6

CDR3 DNA: TGTGCCAGCAGACCAGGGGCGTACACTGAAGCTTTCTTT
CDR3 protein: CASRPGAYTEAFF
CDR3 length: 13
V gene: TRBV2
clone size: medium-sized
D gene: NA
J gene: TRBJ1-1